The 26 T cell receptor beta chains below were found in one sample sequenced in a study of blood T cells in healthy people across ages. The authors ran a second PCR of about 6 to 11 cycles using a sample-barcoded 5' primer and a J-beta primer mix. TCRdb ran MiXCR on the 5' RACE reads and lists one entry per CDR3 protein. Counted here are about 1 million distinct CDR3 sequences, roughly 45% occurring once; the ten biggest clones make up under 20%. The sequencing input was blood. Receptor source: a woman aged 60 to 75 in good health.

This clonotype was observed at least ten times. This CDR3 reads CSVEDQKDPWGETQYF. The CDR3 DNA sequence: TGCAGCGTTGAAGATCAAAAAGACCCCTGGGGCGAGACCCAGTACTTC. The chain combines TRBV29-1 with TRBJ2-5; the D gene is possibly TRBD1 (5 bases). This CDR3 is built from 16 residues. Germline V gene data show CDR1 as SQVTM and CDR2 as ANQGSEA. Trimming removed 0 bases at V and 5 bases at J, with 19 bases between.

The rearrangement joins TRBV7-6 to TRBJ2-7; 13 bases line up with TRBD2. CDR1 and CDR2 from the germline V gene are SGHVS and FNYEAQ. V dropped 5 bases and J dropped 1; count of bases not matched to a gene: 5. The CDR3 totals 16 residues. CDR3 nucleotide sequence: TGTGCCAGCAGCCTCGGGACTAGCGGGACTTCCTACGAGCAGTACTTC. Residues: CASSLGTSGTSYEQYF.

The rearrangement joins TRBV12-3 or TRBV12-4 to TRBJ2-2; TRBD2 matches 8 bases. This CDR3 has 16 amino acids. Trimming at V came to 3 bases and at J to 4 bases, leaving 7 bases not matched to a gene. The CDR3 is CASSFQAGAVTGELFF. In nucleotides, the CDR3 is TGTGCCAGCAGTTTCCAAGCGGGAGCGGTCACCGGGGAGCTGTTTTTT.

This clonotype was detected many times. The rearrangement links TRBV29-1 to TRBJ2-5; no firm D call. The CDR3 loop spans 13 amino acids. Per germline, CDR1 SQVTM and CDR2 ANQGSEA. Trimming pared 7 bases from V and 1 base from J, leaving 13 bases between. CDR3 protein: CSAAGPGQETQYF. CDR3 nucleotides: TGCAGCGCCGCTGGTCCCGGCCAAGAGACCCAGTACTTC. The entire variable domain, with the rest obtained from reference TRBV29-1 and TRBJ2-5, is as follows: SAVISQKPSRDICQRGTSLTIQCQVDSQVTMMFWYRQQPGQSLTLIATANQGSEATYESGFVIDKFPISRPNLTFSTLTVSNMSPEDSSIYLCSAAGPGQETQYFGPGTRLLVL.

This sequence joins TRBV2 and TRBJ2-3, with 10 bases aligning to TRBD1. Trimming removed 8 bases from V and 5 bases from J; junction bases left unmatched: 10. The V gene's germline CDR1 is SNHLY and CDR2 FYNNEI. CDR3 length equals 15 residues. The DNA of the CDR3 is TGTGCCAGCGCCCGGGACAGGGGATATGGAGATACGCAGTATTTT. Its protein is CASARDRGYGDTQYF. The whole variable domain, filled in from reference TRBV2 and TRBJ2-3, reads EPEVTQTPSHQVTQMGQEVILRCVPISNHLYFYWYRQILGQKVEFLVSFYNNEISEKSEIFDDQFSVERPDGSNFTLKIRSTKLEDSAMYFCASARDRGYGDTQYFGPGTRLTVL.

This clonotype was recorded a few times. The V call is TRBV12-3 or TRBV12-4, the J call TRBJ1-2; D call uncertain. The CDR3 consists of 13 residues. The CDR3 here is CSIERVANYGYTF. Here the CDR3 DNA reads TGTTCGATAGAGAGAGTTGCTAACTATGGCTACACCTTC.

V usage is TRBV18 and J usage is TRBJ2-5, with a weak D call TRBD2 (6 bases). TRBJ2-7 explains the end of the DNA better; the J call may be wrong. This CDR3 has 18 amino acids. CDR1 and CDR2 (germline): KGHSH, LQKENI. The CDR3 reads CASSPLTVWAGRNYEQYF. The CDR3 DNA follows: TGTGCCAGCTCACCATTGACGGTTTGGGCGGGGCGAAACTACGAGCAGTACTTC.

The chain couples TRBV15 to TRBJ2-7; a possible D gene is TRBD1 (5 bases). Germline loops: CDR1 LNHNV, CDR2 YYDKDF (reference sequence). The CDR3 sequence is 12 residues long. Trimming stripped 1 base from V and 5 bases from J, with 6 bases between. The CDR3 loop reads CATSRVQDEQYF. CDR3 DNA sequence: TGTGCCACCAGCAGAGTACAGGACGAGCAGTACTTC.

V usage is TRBV24-1 and J usage is TRBJ2-7, with TRBD1 matching 7 bases. The end of the DNA aligns better with TRBJ2-5, so the J call may be wrong. The CDR3 covers 13 residues. CDR1 is KGHDR, CDR2 SFDVKD, per germline. In DNA, the CDR3 is TGTGCCACCAGCCGACAGGGATCAGAGACCCAGTACTTC. It codes for CATSRQGSETQYF.

The genes are TRBV24-1 and TRBJ2-3; no definite D call. The CDR3 runs to 14 residues. Per germline, CDR1 KGHDR and CDR2 SFDVKD. The V and J ends lost 6 bases and 0 bases respectively, with 9 bases between them. The CDR3 region is CATSPRTSTDTQYF. The CDR3, as DNA: TGTGCCACCAGTCCCCGCACTAGCACAGATACGCAGTATTTT.

The chain carries TRBV4-1 and TRBJ2-1; tentative D call: TRBD1 (6 bases). Per germline, CDR1 MGHRA and CDR2 YSYEKL. The CDR3 extends over 14 amino acids. V shed 0 bases and J shed 10 bases, with 13 bases lying between them. CDR3 sequence: CASSQEQGAYEQFF. CDR3 DNA sequence: TGCGCCAGCAGCCAAGAACAGGGAGCCTACGAGCAGTTCTTC.

The chain couples TRBV6-5 to TRBJ2-5; 11 bases are shared with TRBD2. Per germline, CDR1 MNHEY and CDR2 SVGAGI. This CDR3 has 16 residues. The ends lost 6 bases at V and 5 bases at J; junction bases unmatched: 11. In DNA form, the CDR3 reads TGTGCCAGCAGCCACACTAGCGGGAGTAGGAAGGAGACCCAGTACTTC. Amino acids: CASSHTSGSRKETQYF.

This clonotype has more than one count but fewer than ten. This rearrangement joins TRBV27 to TRBJ2-7, with 9 bases matching TRBD1. This CDR3 region has 13 residues. V shed 6 bases, J shed 7 bases, and the junction held 7 bases outside the gene matches. CDR1 is MNHEY and CDR2 is SMNVEV in the germline V gene (reference sequence). The CDR3 spells CASSPGGQGEQYF. DNA of the CDR3: TGTGCCAGCAGCCCGGGGGGACAGGGTGAGCAGTACTTC.

This clonotype was found a few times. The V and J genes are TRBV4-2 and TRBJ1-1; D is unresolved. The germline V and J ends were trimmed by 0 bases and 1 base, with 6 bases remaining between them. The CDR3 runs to 14 residues. Germline V gene data show CDR1 as LGHNA and CDR2 as YNFKEQ. CDR3 region: CASSQDVTNTEAFF. For the CDR3, the DNA is TGTGCCAGCAGCCAAGATGTTACGAACACTGAAGCTTTCTTT.

V is TRBV5-1 and J is TRBJ2-3; TRBD1 agrees at 11 bases. The CDR3 spans 15 residues. Trimming took 3 bases from V and 4 from J; bases not matched to a gene: 4. Germline lookup yields CDR1 SGHRS and CDR2 YFSETQ. The CDR3 loop reads CASSWTGGEPDTQYF. CDR3 sequence (DNA): TGCGCCAGCAGCTGGACAGGGGGCGAGCCAGATACGCAGTATTTT.

This rearrangement joins TRBV6-5 to TRBJ1-2, with unresolved D. The CDR3 loop spans 15 amino acids. Trimming removed 3 bases from V and 8 bases from J, with 19 bases in between. CDR1 is MNHEY, CDR2 SVGAGI, per germline. The CDR3 spells CASSYAPERVSGYTF. The CDR3 nucleotides read TGTGCCAGCAGTTATGCCCCCGAAAGAGTGTCGGGCTACACCTTC.

This clonotype came up a few times. The chain's CDR3 is CASSESPSGANVLTF. The CDR3 DNA reads as TGCGCCAGCAGTGAGTCCCCCTCTGGGGCCAACGTCCTGACTTTC. This chain links TRBV10-2 with TRBJ2-6; D is unclear. The CDR3 totals 15 residues. Deletions cut 0 bases from V and 0 bases from J, with 3 bases between. Germline V gene lookup returns CDR1 WSHSY and CDR2 SAAADI.

The chain recombines TRBV20-1 with TRBJ2-3, with 11 bases aligning to TRBD2. Germline CDR1 DFQATT, CDR2 SNEGSKA (reference sequence). After removal of 3 bases from V and 8 bases from J, the junction contained 10 bases not matched to a gene. The length of the CDR3 is 15 residues. CDR3 in DNA: TGCAGTGCTAGCTGGCTAGCGGGAGGAAGAGGTACGCAGTATTTT. Protein: CSASWLAGGRGTQYF.

The sample holds one count of this clonotype. The CDR3 DNA is TGTGCCAGCAGTTTCTCGACAGGGAAACTAGGCGAGCAGTACTTC. It codes for CASSFSTGKLGEQYF. The genes are TRBV6-5 and TRBJ2-7; 7 bases line up with TRBD1. The germline gives CDR1 MNHEY, CDR2 SVGAGI. This CDR3 region has 15 residues. The V segment lost 4 bases and the J segment 6 bases; nucleotides outside the gene matches: 12.

This clonotype has more than one count but fewer than ten. The genes are TRBV12-3 or TRBV12-4 and TRBJ2-3, with 10 bases aligning to TRBD2. Trimming removed 6 bases from V and 2 bases from J; junction bases left unmatched: 11. The CDR3 sequence is 17 residues long. The CDR3 DNA sequence: TGTGCCAGCAGCACCCCCCGGCTAGCGGGAGACACAGATACGCAGTATTTT. The encoded protein is CASSTPRLAGDTDTQYF.

Only a few counts were recorded for this clonotype. The chain is built from TRBV9 and TRBJ2-3; 9 bases fit TRBD2. Trimming cost V 0 bases and J 2 bases; bases outside gene matches: 7. Looked up from germline, CDR1 is SGDLS and CDR2 is YYNGEE. The CDR3 runs to 17 residues. The CDR3 spells CASSVVSSGTPTDTQYF. CDR3 nucleotide sequence: TGTGCCAGCAGCGTAGTGTCTAGCGGGACTCCCACAGATACGCAGTATTTT.

This clonotype has ten or more counts. The chain links TRBV10-3 to TRBJ2-7; TRBD1 matches 11 bases. V was clipped by 10 bases and J by 3 bases; unmatched bases: 2. Germline-derived CDR1 and CDR2 are ENHRY and SYGVKD. CDR3 size: 12 residues. The CDR3 here is CATGTGGYEQYF. The CDR3 bases are TGTGCCACCGGGACAGGGGGCTACGAGCAGTACTTC.

The genes are TRBV27 and TRBJ2-3; the D is unclear. V was shortened by 6 bases and J by 6 bases, with 10 bases between the two germline ends. The CDR3 loop spans 12 amino acids. Germline V lookup: CDR1 MNHEY, CDR2 SMNVEV (reference sequence). Written as DNA, the CDR3 is TGTGCCAGCAGGTCTAGGACGGATACGCAGTATTTT. This translates into CASRSRTDTQYF.

In this sample, this clonotype turned up a few times. The rearrangement joins TRBV6-7 to TRBJ2-7; weak D call: TRBD2 (5 bases). TRBV6-7 is sorted into the ORF group, with uncertain function. Trimming removed 2 bases from V and 2 bases from J, with 13 bases in between. There are 15 residues in the CDR3. As DNA, the CDR3 is TGTGCCAGCAGTTACATCGCTAGCCCAACCTACGAGCAGTACTTC. Protein sequence: CASSYIASPTYEQYF.

This chain joins TRBV2 and TRBJ2-2; D possibly uses TRBD1 or TRBD2 (6 bases each). CDR3 size: 15 residues. Germline V CDR1 and CDR2: SNHLY, FYNNEI. V lost 11 bases to trimming and J lost 5 bases, with 21 bases between them. This CDR3 reads CAGTGAPQGTGELFF. The CDR3 region has the DNA TGTGCCGGGACTGGGGCTCCCCAGGGGACCGGGGAGCTGTTTTTT.

This rearrangement joins TRBV5-1 to TRBJ1-4; the D is unclear. With 7 bases removed from V and 0 bases from J, the gap between germline ends came to 10 bases. Germline CDR1 SGHRS, CDR2 YFSETQ. The CDR3 totals 14 residues. Written as DNA, the CDR3 is TGCGCCAGCGGTCCATATGCAACTAATGAAAAACTGTTTTTT. Amino acid sequence: CASGPYATNEKLFF.